One and the same sample provided the 17 T cell receptor beta chains below, sequenced in a study of vaccination and CD4 T cells after COVID-19. The antigens these receptors bind are not known. Treatment meaning: approximately nine-day PBMC culture with coronavirus spike peptide pools or control peptides (ViraFEST assay). These CD4+ T cells came from an unexposed donor, sampled before the COVID-19 pandemic (2011-2018). The Oncomine TCR Beta short-read assay was applied to DNA of cultured CD4+ T cells. TCRdb called the PCR reads again in MiXCR, with one record for every CDR3 protein. The sample contains over 7,500 distinct CDR3 sequences, 56% of which appear only once. The sequencing sample was made of CD4+ T cells from blood, cultured in vitro. The receptors were gathered from a human donor in good health.

The CDR3 loop is CASSIGLAGGQETQYF. The CDR3 DNA is TGTGCCAGTAGTATAGGGCTAGCGGGGGGCCAAGAGACCCAGTACTTC. The V gene is TRBV19, the J gene TRBJ2-5; 11 bases are a match to TRBD2. J gave up 1 base and V 1 base, and 2 bases lay outside the gene matches. CDR1 is LNHDA and CDR2 is SQIVND in the germline V gene (reference sequence). This CDR3 has 16 amino acids.

This chain links TRBV7-7 with TRBJ2-5; 7 nucleotides align to TRBD1. V shed 5 bases, J shed 0 bases, and the junction held 6 bases outside the gene matches. CDR1 and CDR2 from the germline V gene are SSHAT and FNYEAQ (reference sequence). The CDR3 consists of 15 residues. CDR3 sequence (DNA): TGTGCCAGCAGCCCTGCGGACAGGAACCAAGAGACCCAGTACTTC. Its protein is CASSPADRNQETQYF.

J is TRBJ2-1 and V is TRBV28; D is undetermined. CDR1 and CDR2 from the germline V gene are MDHEN and SYDVKM. V was clipped by 5 bases and J by 7 bases, with 12 bases between them. The CDR3 has 13 residues. The CDR3 nucleotides are TGTGCCAGCAGTCTCCCCCCATGGAATGAGCAGTTCTTC. This encodes CASSLPPWNEQFF. The entire variable domain, with the rest obtained from reference TRBV28 and TRBJ2-1, is as follows: DVKVTQSSRYLVKRTGEKVFLECVQDMDHENMFWYRQDPGLGLRLIYFSYDVKMKEKGDIPEGYSVSREKKERFSLILESASTNQTSMYLCASSLPPWNEQFFGPGTRLTVL.

This clonotype was detected only a few times. This rearrangement joins TRBV7-2 to TRBJ1-6; D uncertain. CDR1 and CDR2 (germline): SGHTA, FQGNSA. The CDR3 totals 12 residues. V was cut by 1 base and J by 5 bases, with 0 bases left in between. The CDR3 nucleotides read TGTGCCAGCAGCTTAGATAATTCACCCCTCCACTTT. Protein product: CASSLDNSPLHF.

This chain joins TRBV6-2 or TRBV6-3 and TRBJ1-2; unclear D gene. The CDR3 sequence is 12 residues long. V shed 5 bases and J shed 4 bases, with 8 bases lying between them. The germline V gene has CDR1 MNHEY and CDR2 SVGEGT. The CDR3 loop reads CASSDGLYGYTF. DNA for the CDR3: TGTGCCAGCAGTGACGGACTCTATGGCTACACCTTC.

The J gene is TRBJ2-3, the V gene TRBV19; D is uncertain. Germline CDR1 LNHDA, CDR2 SQIVND (reference sequence). V was pared by 6 bases and J by 6 bases, with 16 bases between. The CDR3 has 14 residues. Here the CDR3 reads CASRVQSGADTQYF. Written as DNA, the CDR3 is TGTGCCAGTAGGGTCCAATCCGGAGCTGATACGCAGTATTTT.

The chain couples TRBV19 to TRBJ1-5; D possibly corresponds to TRBD1 (5 bases). With 5 bases removed from V and 0 bases from J, the gap between germline ends came to 14 bases. From germline, CDR1 is LNHDA and CDR2 SQIVND (reference sequence). The CDR3 runs 16 residues. The CDR3 DNA reads TGTGCCAGTAGTCGGGCAGGGCCAGATAGCAATCAGCCCCAGCATTTT. This encodes CASSRAGPDSNQPQHF.

The V call is TRBV29-1, the J call TRBJ2-5; D remains unclear. The CDR3 is 12 residues long. Germline loops: CDR1 SQVTM, CDR2 ANQGSEA. The V and J ends lost 7 bases and 7 bases respectively, with 16 bases between them. CDR3 sequence: CSAMDGRGTQYF. In DNA form, the CDR3 reads TGCAGCGCCATGGATGGACGTGGGACCCAGTACTTC.

This clonotype was seen just once. The chain recombines TRBV4-1 with TRBJ2-1, with 9 bases fitting TRBD2. The junction had 13 bases not matched to a gene; V was cut back by 4 bases and J by 6 bases. This CDR3 is 17 amino acids long. Germline CDR1 reads MGHRA; CDR2 reads YSYEKL. The DNA for the CDR3 is TGCGCCAGCAGCCGGGGGGGACTAGCAGCACTGGGCAATGAGCAGTTCTTC. Amino acid sequence: CASSRGGLAALGNEQFF.

This clonotype appeared a few times. The chain carries TRBV6-1 and TRBJ1-5, with D possibly TRBD1 on 5 matching bases. The CDR3 loop spans 19 amino acids. From germline, CDR1 is MNHNS and CDR2 SASEGT. With 0 bases removed from V and 2 bases from J, the gap between germline ends came to 20 bases. CDR3 DNA: TGTGCCAGCAGTGAAGCGCCAAAAGTAGGGACCGGTCGCAATCAGCCCCAGCATTTT. It translates to CASSEAPKVGTGRNQPQHF.

This chain connects TRBV20-1 to TRBJ2-2; TRBD2 aligns across 13 bases. CDR3 length equals 15 residues. The V gene's germline CDR1 is DFQATT and CDR2 SNEGSKA (reference sequence). With 6 bases clipped from V and 7 bases from J, the junction kept 8 bases outside the gene matches. CDR3 loop: CSALTSGRANGELFF. As DNA, the CDR3 is TGCAGTGCCCTTACTAGCGGGAGGGCAAACGGGGAGCTGTTTTTT.

This clonotype was picked up a small number of times. V is TRBV12-3 or TRBV12-4 and J is TRBJ2-2; 11 positions match TRBD2. The CDR3 totals 15 residues. With V trimmed by 6 bases and J by 1 base, 1 base remained unmatched. As DNA, the CDR3 is TGTGCCAGCAGCACTAGCGGGAGGAACACCGGGGAGCTGTTTTTT. It specifies CASSTSGRNTGELFF.

On this clonotype itself: As the CDR3 is not closed by the conserved phenylalanine or tryptophan, this likely results from a read error. The V call is TRBV20-1, the J call TRBJ2-5, with D possibly matching TRBD1 (6 bases). This CDR3 region has 13 residues. Trimming cost V 5 bases and J 2 bases, with 12 bases left between them. The V gene's germline CDR1 is DFQATT and CDR2 SNEGSKA (reference sequence). CDR3 sequence (DNA): TGCAGTGCTGTGGACAGCCCTCAAGAGACCCAGTACTAC. It translates to CSAVDSPQETQYY.

The CDR3 DNA is TGCAGTGCTAGAGATTGGGACCCCGGAGGGAACTATGGCTACACCTTC. Encoded protein: CSARDWDPGGNYGYTF. The genes are TRBV20-1 and TRBJ1-2; possible D gene TRBD1, 5 bases. The germline V gene encodes CDR1 DFQATT and CDR2 SNEGSKA (reference sequence). The CDR3 spans 16 residues. The V and J ends lost 0 bases and 2 bases respectively, with 16 bases between them.

This clonotype has just one count. The chain couples TRBV4-1 to TRBJ2-3; TRBD2 matches 8 bases. CDR1 MGHRA and CDR2 YSYEKL come from the germline V gene. V gave up 0 bases and J gave up 4 bases; unmatched junction bases: 6. This CDR3 has 16 residues. The CDR3 DNA sequence: TGCGCCAGCAGCCAAGATCTCGGGGGGGTAGCAGATACGCAGTATTTT. Its translation is CASSQDLGGVADTQYF.

V and J are TRBV28 and TRBJ1-1, with 8 bases that match TRBD1. V dropped 2 bases and J dropped 7; count of bases not matched to a gene: 9. Germline V CDR1 and CDR2: MDHEN, SYDVKM. The CDR3 spans 15 residues. The CDR3 DNA reads as TGTGCCAGCAGTTTAGGCGACAGGGGCCGCGATGAAGCTTTCTTT. Translated: CASSLGDRGRDEAFF.

The CDR3 sequence is CASSFGNTEAFF. CDR3 nucleotides: TGCGCCAGCAGCTTCGGGAACACTGAAGCTTTCTTT. The genes are TRBV5-1 and TRBJ1-1; unclear D gene. Germline V CDR1 and CDR2: SGHRS, YFSETQ. The CDR3 runs 12 residues. Trimming took off 2 bases at V and 1 base at J, with 3 bases between the two ends.